These T cell receptor beta chains were read from a single sample in a study of blood T cell repertoires in COVID-19. Only in-frame clones appear in the TCRdb table, and some are missing; sequencing was by immunoSEQ multiplex PCR. The profile shows over 200,000 clones, around 90% of them singletons. Sequenced sample: peripheral blood. The receptors shown here come from a woman aged 18-29 years who had recovered from COVID-19. Both conserved end residues are part of each CDR3. Each record gives: V gene, clone size, D gene, J gene, CDR3 protein, CDR3 DNA. A D gene is named only where the DNA matches it firmly. Expanded clones are given a class, and other clones once, few, many or no size at all.

V: TRBV7-9; size: -; D: TRBD2; J: TRBJ2-2; CDR3: CASSLPPGLAGGNTGELFF; DNA: TGTGCCAGCAGCTTACCGCCGGGACTAGCGGGGGGTAACACCGGGGAGCTGTTTTTT
V: TRBV10-3; size: -; D: TRBD1; J: TRBJ1-2; CDR3: CAISEPTTGGYGYTF; DNA: TGTGCCATCAGTGAGCCCACAACAGGGGGCTATGGCTACACCTTC
V: TRBV5-4; size: -; D: TRBD2; J: TRBJ2-7; CDR3: CASSSGGGLAAYEQYF; DNA: TGTGCCAGCAGCTCCGGGGGGGGACTAGCGGCGTACGAGCAGTACTTC
V: TRBV18; size: -; D: -; J: TRBJ1-6; CDR3: CASSPSIINNSPLHF; DNA: TGTGCCAGCTCACCGAGCATAATCAATAATTCACCCCTCCACTTT
V: TRBV10-3; size: -; D: TRBD2; J: TRBJ2-1; CDR3: CAISGPVREGGNEQFF; DNA: TGTGCCATCAGTGGCCCGGTGCGGGAGGGGGGTAATGAGCAGTTCTTC
V: TRBV7-9; size: -; D: TRBD2; J: TRBJ2-3; CDR3: CASSARLAGAHTDTQYF; DNA: TGTGCCAGCAGCGCCCGACTAGCGGGTGCCCACACAGATACGCAGTATTTT
V: TRBV7-3; size: -; D: -; J: TRBJ2-2; CDR3: CASSLNRANTGELFF; DNA: TGTGCCAGCAGCTTAAACAGGGCGAACACCGGGGAGCTGTTTTTT
V: TRBV5-1; size: -; D: -; J: TRBJ2-1; CDR3: CASRRVGQEGGSYNEQFF; DNA: TGCGCCAGCAGACGAGTCGGACAGGAGGGAGGTTCTTACAATGAGCAGTTCTTC
V: TRBV5-4; size: -; D: -; J: TRBJ1-2; CDR3: CASSLSGSLGYTF; DNA: TGTGCCAGCAGCTTGTCGGGGAGTCTTGGCTACACCTTC
V: TRBV7-9; size: -; D: TRBD1; J: TRBJ2-1; CDR3: CAGKPGAGTENYNEQFF; DNA: TGTGCCGGCAAGCCCGGGGCCGGGACAGAGAACTACAATGAGCAGTTCTTC
V: TRBV30; size: few; D: TRBD2; J: TRBJ2-1; CDR3: CAWSVTLAGYNEQFF; DNA: TGTGCCTGGAGTGTAACCCTAGCGGGGTACAATGAGCAGTTCTTC
V: TRBV6-4; size: -; D: TRBD2; J: TRBJ2-1; CDR3: CASSDSGSGSPSDDEQFF; DNA: TGTGCCAGCAGTGACTCCGGTAGCGGGAGCCCCAGCGACGATGAGCAGTTCTTC
V: TRBV5-1; size: -; D: TRBD1; J: TRBJ2-1; CDR3: CASSPGTGLYNEQFF; DNA: TGCGCCAGCAGCCCCGGGACAGGCCTTTACAATGAGCAGTTCTTC
V: TRBV4-3; size: -; D: TRBD1; J: TRBJ2-2; CDR3: CASSQDRGGAAGELFF; DNA: TGCGCCAGCAGCCAAGATAGAGGGGGCGCCGCCGGGGAGCTGTTTTTT
V: TRBV2; size: -; D: -; J: TRBJ1-1; CDR3: CASIHNPGMNTEAFF; DNA: TGTGCCAGCATCCACAACCCAGGAATGAACACTGAAGCTTTCTTT
V: TRBV12-3/TRBV12-4; size: -; D: -; J: TRBJ1-1; CDR3: CASSSGARTEAFF; DNA: TGTGCCAGCAGTTCAGGGGCCCGCACTGAAGCTTTCTTT
V: TRBV19; size: -; D: -; J: TRBJ1-1; CDR3: CASSIVRGTVNTEAFF; DNA: TGTGCCAGTAGTATAGTAAGGGGAACGGTGAACACTGAAGCTTTCTTT
V: TRBV9; size: -; D: -; J: TRBJ2-5; CDR3: CASSVDSQETQYF; DNA: TGTGCCAGCAGCGTAGACAGCCAAGAGACCCAGTACTTC
V: TRBV7-9; size: -; D: TRBD2; J: TRBJ2-1; CDR3: CASSLEAGFYNEQFF; DNA: TGTGCCAGCAGCTTAGAAGCGGGGTTCTACAATGAGCAGTTCTTC
V: TRBV30; size: -; D: TRBD1; J: TRBJ2-7; CDR3: CAWTMQTGYDEQYF; DNA: TGTGCCTGGACCATGCAGACAGGGTACGACGAGCAGTACTTC
V: TRBV27; size: -; D: -; J: TRBJ2-1; CDR3: CASSLVSGISYNEQFF; DNA: TGTGCCAGCAGTTTAGTATCCGGGATCTCCTACAATGAGCAGTTCTTC
V: TRBV30; size: -; D: -; J: TRBJ1-2; CDR3: CAWSVLSDSWNYGYTF; DNA: TGTGCCTGGAGTGTACTCTCGGACAGCTGGAACTATGGCTACACCTTC
V: TRBV28; size: -; D: -; J: TRBJ2-1; CDR3: CASSLGSGIYNEQFF; DNA: TGTGCCAGCAGTTTAGGGTCAGGAATTTACAATGAGCAGTTCTTC
V: TRBV5-6; size: -; D: -; J: TRBJ1-5; CDR3: CASSLGRNQPQHF; DNA: TGTGCCAGCAGCTTGGGGCGCAATCAGCCCCAGCATTTT
V: TRBV30; size: -; D: TRBD2; J: TRBJ2-3; CDR3: CAWSPLAGSTDTQYF; DNA: TGTGCCTGGAGTCCCTTAGCGGGCAGCACAGATACGCAGTATTTT
V: TRBV11-3; size: -; D: -; J: TRBJ2-4; CDR3: CASSLAQSENIQYF; DNA: TGTGCCAGCAGCTTAGCTCAGTCAGAAAACATTCAGTACTTC
V: TRBV7-9; size: -; D: TRBD1; J: TRBJ1-2; CDR3: CASSSLQGAPGYTF; DNA: TGTGCCAGCAGCTCCCTACAGGGGGCGCCGGGCTACACCTTC